What follows describes a single T cell receptor beta chain. Its binding antigen is unknown. Base qualities are not recorded, but no much larger clone differs from it by a single base. The data originate from a study of T cell responses to AZD1222 COVID-19 vaccine (dated by TCRdb to about 2021). Background on the whole study: A total of just over 230 trial participants underwent TCR sequencing, of whom some 210 received two doses of AZD1222 and about 25 received two doses of the MenACWY control vaccine. Enrollment into the trials was organized by age into subgroups of 18-55, 56-69 and 70-plus years, and those subgroups contained roughly 150, 30 and 60 TCR-sequenced participants, respectively.

The CDR3 regions of human TCRbeta chains were analyzed by immunosequencing. Turning to the authors' computational methods: Repertoire TCRs were matched against a reference library of SARS-CoV-2-specific TCRs generated with the MIRA antigen-specificity platform. Breadth was defined as the fraction of unique TCRs that were SARS-CoV-2-associated. Depth was defined as the fraction of total T cells that were SARS-CoV-2-associated. Using the MIRA data, each spike-specific TCR was assigned both to the spike region to which the TCR was reactive and to a CD4 or CD8 class. Log10-transformed breadth and depth values were compared by one-way ANOVA with Sidak's multiple comparisons tests. Drawn from immuneACCESS, this table holds only the in-frame rearrangements with V and J called that TCRdb kept. Clones are partly lost; checked studies trace under half to an unresolved V gene and leave the rest unexplained. V, J and clone size reflect that table, while D and trimming were determined from the DNA. This sample gives around 150,000 clones in total; roughly 90% of them show up just once. Less than 3.5% of the sample belongs to the ten largest clones.

Overall study outcomes, separate from this receptor: Vaccine-associated CD4 TCRs spanned the whole spike protein, with dominant responses in regions 160-218 and 743-854. After two AZD1222 doses, spike-specific TCR breadth and depth were significantly higher than at day 0 and than in MenACWY recipients. Reportedly, almost half of the unique spike-specific TCRs recognized epitopes lying outside the regions that are mutated in the B.1.351 and B.1.1.7 variants. Only five to seven AZD1222 recipients were SARS-CoV-2 seropositive at baseline, limiting conclusions about previously exposed vaccinees. Most participants were white British and females outnumbered males, and the authors suggested that clonal diversity may have been underestimated. Because no day 14 peak-response samples were available, repertoires were characterized only after the peak T cell response. In the small 56-69-year group, the increase in depth fell short of significance, most likely because of low power.

This specimen's time point label, interpreted: about 28 days (+/-7) after the second vaccine dose. AZD1222 recipients with second doses at about 4 weeks or about 12 weeks were pooled, because spike-specific TCR depth and breadth did not differ between schedules. The vaccinee samples were drawn from two UK trials, COV001 and COV002, one of which was a single-blind randomized controlled phase 2/3 trial testing AZD1222 (ChAdOx1 nCoV-19) in healthy adults. For TCRbeta chain sequencing, PBMC samples from trial participants were taken at day 0 and at day 28 after the second dose. The cysteine opens and the phenylalanine closes a CDR3 of 11 amino acids. Only the CDR3 DNA is retained, 33 bases long and in frame from the first base. V and J are truncated by 3 bases and 8 bases respectively, leaving an intervening sequence of 10 bases. From the germline V gene (reference sequence), CDR1 is DFQATT and CDR2 is SNEGSKA.

The V and J genes are TRBV20-1 and TRBJ1-1; the D gene cannot be resolved reliably. The starting material was peripheral blood, obtained 28 days after the second AZD1222 dose. This TCR came from an adult who received the AZD1222 COVID-19 vaccine. Here is the DNA: TGCAGTGCTAGCGCCAGAACCGAAGCTTTCTTT. This codes for CSASARTEAFF.